These 21 T cell receptor beta chains share one sample of origin, sequenced in a study of regulatory T cells in long-lasting Graves disease. Noted time point: newly diagnosed GD, antithyroid drugs for less than 3 months. PBMC-derived RNA was used for the TCR library. CDR3-region Arm-PCR and iRepertoire HTBI primers produced the TCR beta libraries. TCRdb reprocessed the multiplex PCR reads via MiXCR and lists one record per CDR3 protein. The sample has more than 400,000 distinct CDR3 sequences; 16% are singletons. The same data also went into a second study, on T cells in Graves' hyperthyroidism and ophthalmopathy.

Source: peripheral blood mononuclear cells (PBMCs), taken at new diagnosis, from a patient treated with antithyroid drugs. The receptors shown here come from a woman aged 30 to 39 with Graves disease.

This clonotype was observed many times. The CDR3 DNA is TGTGCCAGCAGCTCCTTAGGGAGTTCCGGCGTCGGGCAGTACTTC. Its translation is CASSSLGSSGVGQYF. The chain couples TRBV11-2 to TRBJ2-7, with D possibly matching TRBD2 (5 bases). This CDR3 contains 15 residues. Germline V CDR1 and CDR2: SGHAT, FQNNGV. V dropped 4 bases and J dropped 9 bases, with 22 bases sitting between them.

This clonotype was detected only a few times. J is TRBJ2-5 and V is TRBV5-1; D remains unclear. Germline CDR1 and CDR2: SGHRS and YFSETQ. This CDR3 contains 12 residues. Deletions cut 6 bases from V and 5 bases from J, with 11 bases between. The CDR3 coding sequence is TGCGCCAGCATCTCGATTAGGGAGACCCAGTACTTC. Translated, it gives CASISIRETQYF. The whole variable domain, filled in from reference TRBV5-1 and TRBJ2-5, reads KAGVTQTPRYLIKTRGQQVTLSCSPISGHRSVSWYQQTPGQGLQFLFEYFSETQRNKGNFPGRFSGRQFSNSRSEMNVSTLELGDSALYLCASISIRETQYFGPGTRLLVL.

This clonotype was seen ten or more times. The rearrangement links TRBV5-5 to TRBJ2-1, with unresolved D. Per the germline V gene, CDR1 is SGHKS and CDR2 is YYEKEE (reference sequence). V lost 2 bases to trimming and J lost 10 bases, with 10 bases between them. There are 12 residues in the CDR3. CDR3 sequence reads: CASSLGKWEQFF. CDR3 nucleotides: TGTGCCAGCAGCTTAGGGAAGTGGGAGCAGTTCTTC.

The chain is built from TRBV24-1 and TRBJ2-5, with 16 nucleotides matching TRBD2. Germline V CDR1 and CDR2: KGHDR, SFDVKD. With V trimmed by 4 bases and J by 4 bases, 5 bases remained unmatched. This CDR3 spans 17 amino acids. The CDR3, as DNA: TGTGCCACCAGTGACTCCGGGACTAGCGGGAGGGGAGAGACCCAGTACTTC. Its protein product is CATSDSGTSGRGETQYF.

The V gene is TRBV2, the J gene TRBJ2-7; 7 nucleotides match TRBD2. V was pared by 10 bases and J by 3 bases, with 9 bases of the junction left unmatched. This CDR3 is 13 amino acids long. Germline CDR1 SNHLY, CDR2 FYNNEI. The CDR3 sequence: CATQYGGSYEQYF. CDR3 bases: TGTGCCACCCAATACGGCGGGAGCTACGAGCAGTACTTC.

The sample holds many counts of this clonotype. The chain employs TRBV20-1 and TRBJ2-3; 12 bases agree with TRBD2. Looked up from germline, CDR1 is DFQATT and CDR2 is SNEGSKA (reference sequence). The trim removed 6 bases at V and 2 bases at J, leaving 6 bases unmatched. The CDR3 has 15 residues. This chain's CDR3 is CSAIGLAGFTDTQYF. The DNA for the CDR3 is TGCAGTGCGATCGGACTAGCGGGGTTCACAGATACGCAGTATTTT.

This clonotype was seen at least ten times. The chain joins TRBV3-1 to TRBJ2-1; the D is unclear. This CDR3 has 12 amino acids. V gave up 0 bases and J gave up 15 bases, with 12 bases separating them. Germline V gene lookup returns CDR1 LGHDT and CDR2 YNNKEL (reference sequence). For the CDR3, the DNA is TGTGCCAGCAGCCAAGAAGGCGGTATTCCGTTCTTC. Translated, it gives CASSQEGGIPFF.

This chain links TRBV28 with TRBJ1-5; D is unclear. V was cut by 2 bases and J by 0 bases, with 5 bases left in between. CDR1 is MDHEN and CDR2 is SYDVKM in the germline V gene. The CDR3 extends over 14 amino acids. In DNA form, the CDR3 reads TGTGCCAGCAGTTTACTGGTTAGCAATCAGCCCCAGCATTTT. It translates to CASSLLVSNQPQHF.

The chain joins TRBV6-2 or TRBV6-3 to TRBJ2-1, with D perhaps given as TRBD1 or TRBD2 (6 bases each). V dropped 5 bases and J dropped 9 bases, with 11 bases sitting between them. Germline loops: CDR1 MNHEY, CDR2 SVGEGT. This CDR3 is 12 amino acids long. This CDR3 is CASSKGGLEQFF. The CDR3 DNA is TGTGCCAGCAGTAAAGGGGGGCTTGAGCAGTTCTTC.

This clonotype has only a few counts. J is TRBJ1-1 and V is TRBV5-1; D is undetermined. V dropped 4 bases and J dropped 7 bases, with 17 bases sitting between them. CDR1 is SGHRS, CDR2 YFSETQ, per germline. There are 14 residues in the CDR3. This CDR3 is CASSTFKGGGEAFF. Written as DNA, the CDR3 is TGCGCCAGCAGCACCTTTAAGGGTGGAGGTGAAGCTTTCTTT. The full variable domain, completed using reference TRBV5-1 and TRBJ1-1, is KAGVTQTPRYLIKTRGQQVTLSCSPISGHRSVSWYQQTPGQGLQFLFEYFSETQRNKGNFPGRFSGRQFSNSRSEMNVSTLELGDSALYLCASSTFKGGGEAFFGQGTRLTVV.

The rearrangement joins TRBV6-1 to TRBJ2-1, with 9 bases identical to TRBD1. There are 14 residues in the CDR3. Germline V gene sequence: CDR1 MNHNS, CDR2 SASEGT. With V trimmed by 8 bases and J by 7 bases, 9 bases remained unmatched. The CDR3 loop is CASLDRGGTNEQFF. The CDR3 DNA follows: TGTGCCAGCCTAGACAGGGGGGGAACAAATGAGCAGTTCTTC.

This clonotype was observed at least ten times. The chain has TRBV28 and TRBJ2-2; 12 nucleotides line up with TRBD1. Germline V CDR1 and CDR2: MDHEN, SYDVKM. The CDR3 length is 16 residues. V dropped 5 bases and J dropped 8; count of bases not matched to a gene: 9. The CDR3 nucleotides read TGTGCCAGCAGTCAATCGGGACAGGGGGCGCAAGGGGAGCTGTTTTTT. Protein sequence: CASSQSGQGAQGELFF.

As for this clonotype: This may be a read error, as it is one base from a much larger clone. V and J are TRBV7-3 and TRBJ2-3, with 9 bases aligning to TRBD2. The V and J ends lost 0 bases and 4 bases, in that order; junction bases with no gene match: 5. CDR3 size: 16 residues. Germline-derived CDR1 and CDR2 are SGHTA and FQGTGA. The CDR3, as DNA: TGTGCCAGCAGCTTAACGCTAGCGGGACACGCAGATACGCAGTATTTT. Residues: CASSLTLAGHADTQYF.

This clonotype showed up just a few times. The rearrangement joins TRBV15 to TRBJ2-1; possible D gene TRBD2, 6 bases. Germline lookup yields CDR1 LNHNV and CDR2 YYDKDF (reference sequence). V was cut by 0 bases and J by 8 bases, with 20 bases left in between. This CDR3 has 17 amino acids. Here the CDR3 reads CATSRDYLWRDGDEQFF. CDR3 DNA: TGTGCCACCAGCAGAGATTATTTGTGGCGGGATGGGGATGAGCAGTTCTTC. Filled out from reference TRBV15 and TRBJ2-1, the complete variable domain reads DAMVIQNPRYQVTQFGKPVTLSCSQTLNHNVMYWYQQKSSQAPKLLFHYYDKDFNNEADTPDNFQSRRPNTSFCFLDIRSPGLGDTAMYLCATSRDYLWRDGDEQFFGPGTRLTVL.

The genes are TRBV7-8 and TRBJ2-1; possibly TRBD1 for D (6 bases). From germline, CDR1 is SGHVS and CDR2 FQNEAQ. The CDR3 contains 14 residues. The V end lost 7 bases, the J end lost 4 bases, and 14 bases lay between the germline ends. CDR3 coding DNA: TGTGCCAGCAAACTCGGGACAACATACAATGAGCAGTTCTTC. Translating it yields CASKLGTTYNEQFF.

This clonotype was recorded many times. The chain combines TRBV30 with TRBJ2-7; tentatively, D is TRBD1 (6 bases). The CDR3 contains 13 residues. Germline values: CDR1 GTSNPN, CDR2 SVGIG (reference sequence). V was trimmed by 6 bases and J by 2 bases, leaving 14 bases between them. CDR3 region: CACYRDTAYEQYF. CDR3 nucleotides: TGTGCCTGCTACCGGGACACAGCCTACGAGCAGTACTTC. The full variable domain, in which reference TRBV30 and TRBJ2-7 provide the parts outside the CDR3, is SQTIHQWPATLVQPVGSPLSLECTVEGTSNPNLYWYRQAAGRGLQLLFYSVGIGQISSEVPQNLSASRPQDRQFILSSKKLLLSDSGFYLCACYRDTAYEQYFGPGTRLTVT.

In this sample, this clonotype turned up many times. CDR3 nucleotides: TGTGCCAGCAGTTTAGAGCCTAGCGGGAAGAGGACCGGGGAGCTGTTTTTT. Its translation: CASSLEPSGKRTGELFF. The rearrangement uses TRBV28 and TRBJ2-2; 9 bases fit TRBD2. J was trimmed by 5 bases and V by 2 bases; bases with no gene match: 9. This CDR3 region has 17 residues. Germline loops: CDR1 MDHEN, CDR2 SYDVKM.

Ten or more counts support this clonotype. V is TRBV28 and J is TRBJ2-4; maybe TRBD1 (6 bases). The V gene's germline CDR1 is MDHEN and CDR2 SYDVKM. V was pared by 4 bases and J by 0 bases, with 10 bases between. The CDR3 is 15 residues long. The CDR3 reads CASSSEGEAKNIQYF. The CDR3 nucleotides read TGTGCCAGCAGTTCCGAGGGGGAAGCCAAAAACATTCAGTACTTC. Full variable domain (missing parts from reference TRBV28 and TRBJ2-4): DVKVTQSSRYLVKRTGEKVFLECVQDMDHENMFWYRQDPGLGLRLIYFSYDVKMKEKGDIPEGYSVSREKKERFSLILESASTNQTSMYLCASSSEGEAKNIQYFGAGTRLSVL.

This chain uses TRBV7-6 with TRBJ1-1; perhaps TRBD1 as D (5 bases). V lost 4 bases to trimming and J lost 1 base, with 10 bases between them. The CDR3 consists of 14 residues. Germline V gene data show CDR1 as SGHVS and CDR2 as FNYEAQ. Here the CDR3 reads CASSSRDENTEAFF. In nucleotides, the CDR3 is TGTGCCAGCAGCTCTCGGGACGAGAACACTGAAGCTTTCTTT. Combining the CDR3 with reference TRBV7-6 and TRBJ1-1 gives the whole variable domain GAGVSQSPRYKVTKRGQDVALRCDPISGHVSLYWYRQALGQGPEFLTYFNYEAQQDKSGLPNDRFSAERPEGSISTLTIQRTEQRDSAMYRCASSSRDENTEAFFGQGTRLTVV.

This clonotype was seen a handful of times. The chain carries TRBV3-1 and TRBJ2-7; 7 bases line up with TRBD2. Trimming removed 1 base from V and 5 bases from J; junction bases left unmatched: 11. Germline V gene lookup returns CDR1 LGHDT and CDR2 YNNKEL (reference sequence). There are 16 residues in the CDR3. CDR3 protein: CASSQGVGGVGHEQYF. In nucleotides, the CDR3 is TGTGCCAGCAGCCAAGGCGTGGGGGGGGTTGGCCACGAGCAGTACTTC.

This clonotype turned up a few times. The genes are TRBV19 and TRBJ1-2; D is uncertain. Deletions cut 3 bases from V and 7 bases from J, with 18 bases between. The CDR3 totals 15 residues. The germline V gene encodes CDR1 LNHDA and CDR2 SQIVND (reference sequence). CDR3 residues: CASSIIPPTARGYTF. CDR3 bases: TGTGCCAGTAGTATTATACCACCCACCGCTCGTGGCTACACCTTC.